This T cell receptor beta chain is from a study of regulatory T cells in long-lasting Graves disease. Across the whole study: With positive TSH receptor antibodies and over 5 years of antithyroid drugs, Graves' disease was considered persistent. Overall study findings and caveats: Favored gene segments in persistent disease were TRBV28, TRBJ1-2 and TRBJ2-5.

Assembly of TCR beta libraries relied on iRepertoire HTBI primers together with Arm-PCR of CDR3 regions. TCRdb ran MiXCR on the multiplex PCR reads and lists one entry per CDR3 protein. The repertoire consists of 700,000 or so distinct CDR3 sequences, with about 32% occurring once and the leading ten covering roughly 40%. The time point here: persistent/refractory GD, antithyroid drugs over 5 years with positive TRAb. PBMC RNA was the source of the TCR library. Of note for this clonotype: Antigen specificity is unknown.

Trimming removed 7 bases from V and 2 bases from J; junction bases left unmatched: 8. CDR3 length equals 16 residues. Germline-derived CDR1 and CDR2 are MNHNS and SASEGT. The J gene is TRBJ1-3, the V gene TRBV6-1; 10 bases agree with TRBD1. Sequencing used peripheral blood mononuclear cells (PBMCs), obtained when the disease was refractory, from a patient treated with antithyroid drugs. The source of this sequence is a female donor with Graves disease. The CDR3 DNA reads TGTGCCAGCAAGATAGGGACAGGGGCTACTGGAAACACCATATATTTT. This encodes CASKIGTGATGNTIYF.